This T cell receptor (beta chain) was captured in a study of control samples from healthy donors and cancer patients. The CDR3 is 16 amino acids. Trimming took off 1 base at V and 2 bases at J, with 12 bases between the two ends. Germline V lookup: CDR1 SGHDT, CDR2 YYEEEE. This table comes from immunoSEQ multiplex PCR, and its TCRdb copy is limited to in-frame clones, with some not included. The data show roughly 30,000 clones, approximately 90% seen once. The sample was formalin-fixed, paraffin-embedded tissue. This receptor was obtained from a female donor with melanoma. The V call is TRBV5-6, the J call TRBJ2-2; D is perhaps TRBD2 (6 bases). CDR3 nucleotide sequence: TGTGCCAGCAGCTTGCGCGTTAGCGGTAACACCGGGGAGCTGTTTTTT. Translating gives CASSLRVSGNTGELFF.